This T cell receptor beta chain was obtained from a study of immune cell composition in non-small cell lung cancer. Some clones are missing from TCRdb's copy, which holds only in-frame ones; the method was immunoSEQ multiplex PCR. The repertoire holds 4,000 to 5,000 clones, with 75% to 80% as singletons. Sequencing was done on a sample of lung tumor tissue. The sequence came from a human donor with non-small cell lung cancer.

The CDR3: CASSLFGTVNTGELFF. The CDR3 DNA is TGTGCCAGCAGTTTATTCGGGACAGTTAACACCGGGGAGCTGTTTTTT. The rearrangement joins TRBV27 to TRBJ2-2, with 7 bases that match TRBD1. The CDR3 has 16 amino acids. V gave up 1 base and J gave up 2 bases; unmatched junction bases: 4. The germline CDR1 and CDR2 sequences are MNHEY and SMNVEV (reference sequence).